This T cell receptor beta chain comes out of a study of T cells in Graves' hyperthyroidism and ophthalmopathy. Study overall: Specimen type is peripheral blood, collected at initial diagnosis prior to any treatment. Study results and limitations: In the analysis, a 13 V-J model separated ophthalmopathy from stable hyperthyroidism.

As concerns this clonotype: No antigen is known for it.

Amplified TCR beta CDR3 regions derived from RNA transcripts. An initial round of RT-PCR targeting the TCR CDR3 relied on the HTBI primer set. TCRdb reanalysed the multiplex PCR reads using MiXCR and keeps one entry per CDR3 protein. Of 650,000 to 750,000 distinct CDR3 sequences in the sample, 12% to 15% were seen once. Out of 10 ml of fresh peripheral blood came the PBMCs. V was cut by 5 bases and J by 1 base, with 22 bases left in between. Germline loops: CDR1 SGHTA, CDR2 FQGTGA. The CDR3 loop spans 18 amino acids. Sequenced input: blood. The chain is built from TRBV7-3 and TRBJ2-3, with a weak D call TRBD2 (7 bases). This receptor was identified in a woman aged 18-35 years with Graves' hyperthyroidism. The DNA for the CDR3 is TGTGCCAGCAGCAAATATGGGGGGGGCGGGCCCCGCACAGATACGCAGTATTTT. Its translation is CASSKYGGGGPRTDTQYF.